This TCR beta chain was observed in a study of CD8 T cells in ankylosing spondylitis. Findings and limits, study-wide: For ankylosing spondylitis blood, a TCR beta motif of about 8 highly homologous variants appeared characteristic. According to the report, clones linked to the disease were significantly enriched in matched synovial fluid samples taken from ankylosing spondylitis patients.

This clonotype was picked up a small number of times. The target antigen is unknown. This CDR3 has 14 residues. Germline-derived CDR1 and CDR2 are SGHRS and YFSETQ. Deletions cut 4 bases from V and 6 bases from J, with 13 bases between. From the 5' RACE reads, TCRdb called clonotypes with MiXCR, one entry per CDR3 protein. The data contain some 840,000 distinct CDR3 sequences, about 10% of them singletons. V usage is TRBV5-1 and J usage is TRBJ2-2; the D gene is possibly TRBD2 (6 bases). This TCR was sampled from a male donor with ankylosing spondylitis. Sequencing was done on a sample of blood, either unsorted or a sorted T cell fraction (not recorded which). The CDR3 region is CASSGTSRPGELFF. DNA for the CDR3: TGCGCCAGCAGCGGGACTTCCCGGCCCGGGGAGCTGTTTTTT. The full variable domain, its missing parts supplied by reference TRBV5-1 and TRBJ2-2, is KAGVTQTPRYLIKTRGQQVTLSCSPISGHRSVSWYQQTPGQGLQFLFEYFSETQRNKGNFPGRFSGRQFSNSRSEMNVSTLELGDSALYLCASSGTSRPGELFFGEGSRLTVL.